Only one count was recorded for the clone carrying this T cell receptor beta chain. Per germline, CDR1 SNHLY and CDR2 FYNNEI. Trimming took 4 bases from V and 2 from J; bases not matched to a gene: 3. This CDR3 is 15 amino acids long. Libraries were prepared by immunoSEQ multiplex PCR; TCRdb keeps only in-frame clonotypes and omits some of them. Here the sample spans 200,000 or so clones, around 90% being singletons. The sample is drawn from a study of control samples from healthy donors and cancer patients. V usage is TRBV2 and J usage is TRBJ1-3; the match to TRBD1 covers 9 bases. What was sequenced was blood. The source of this sequence is a man aged 30-40 years in good health. The CDR3 region has the DNA TGTGCCAGCAGTGGACAGGGGGTTACTGGAAACACCATATATTTT. Its protein is CASSGQGVTGNTIYF.